The 31 T cell receptor beta chains listed next were all sequenced from one sample in a study of CD8 T cells in Susac syndrome. The RNA input was roughly 0.45 to 1 ug, and it was reverse transcribed with random hexamers. In TCRdb, the immunoSEQ multiplex PCR reads were re-called with MiXCR into one record per CDR3 protein. The table includes 250,000 to 350,000 distinct CDR3 sequences, around 92% detected once. Sequencing was carried out using CD4+ T cells from PBMCs. The receptor set was obtained from a human donor with multiple sclerosis.

The chain combines TRBV7-2 with TRBJ1-3; D not resolved. The CDR3 runs to 16 residues. V was trimmed by 5 bases and J by 0 bases, leaving 14 bases between them. CDR1 is SGHTA and CDR2 is FQGNSA in the germline V gene. CDR3 region: CASSPGGSRSGNTIYF. CDR3 bases: TGTGCCAGCAGCCCCGGTGGCAGCCGCTCTGGAAACACCATATATTTT.

This clonotype was seen only once. This CDR3 is CASSTLDSITEKLFF. Written as DNA, the CDR3 is TGTGCCAGCAGTACACTGGACAGTATAACCGAAAAACTGTTTTTT. The V gene is TRBV6-2 or TRBV6-3, the J gene TRBJ1-4; possible D gene TRBD1, 6 bases. This CDR3 spans 15 amino acids. Germline CDR1 is MNHEY and CDR2 is SVGEGT. Trimming pared 5 bases from V and 8 bases from J, leaving 18 bases between.

The chain is built from TRBV12-3 or TRBV12-4 and TRBJ1-2, with D tentatively TRBD1 (6 bases). Trimming stripped 0 bases from V and 2 bases from J, with 7 bases between. This CDR3 spans 14 amino acids. The CDR3 here is CASSLAQGNYGYTF. The CDR3 DNA sequence: TGTGCCAGCAGTTTAGCGCAGGGGAACTATGGCTACACCTTC.

The rearrangement links TRBV20-1 to TRBJ2-1; D remains ambiguous. This CDR3 contains 11 residues. Between the trimmed V and J ends, which lost 5 bases and 8 bases, there was a span of 10 bases. The germline V gene encodes CDR1 DFQATT and CDR2 SNEGSKA (reference sequence). The CDR3 is CSAFIVDEQFF. CDR3 coding DNA: TGCAGTGCTTTCATAGTGGATGAGCAGTTCTTC.

V and J are TRBV6-5 and TRBJ1-2; D perhaps matches TRBD1 (6 bases). The germline CDR1 and CDR2 sequences are MNHEY and SVGAGI. The CDR3 is 14 amino acids. V was clipped by 6 bases and J by 3 bases, with 14 bases between them. CDR3 protein: CASSLQGGDYGYTF. CDR3 DNA sequence: TGTGCCAGCAGCTTACAGGGAGGGGACTATGGCTACACCTTC.

This sequence joins TRBV6-5 and TRBJ1-5; D remains unclear. Trimming took off 5 bases at V and 8 bases at J, with 13 bases between the two ends. This CDR3 is built from 13 residues. Germline lookup yields CDR1 MNHEY and CDR2 SVGAGI. The CDR3 region has the DNA TGTGCCAGCAGTCGGTCCTTTCAGGAGCCCCAGCATTTT. This sequence encodes CASSRSFQEPQHF.

V usage is TRBV6-2 or TRBV6-3 and J usage is TRBJ1-5; D not certain. CDR1 is MNHEY and CDR2 is SVGEGT in the germline V gene. The germline V and J ends were trimmed by 6 bases and 0 bases, with 15 bases remaining between them. CDR3 length equals 16 residues. CDR3: CASSPRAVNSNQPQHF. Here the CDR3 DNA reads TGTGCCAGCAGCCCTAGGGCGGTAAATAGCAATCAGCCCCAGCATTTT.

This chain joins TRBV5-8 and TRBJ1-6, with 9 bases that match TRBD1. The CDR3 totals 14 residues. J lost 13 bases, V lost 1 base, and 6 bases had no gene match. The V gene's germline CDR1 is SGHTS and CDR2 YDEGEE. As DNA, the CDR3 is TGTGCCAGCAGCTTGCGGGACAGGGAGTTCCCCCTCCACTTT. This sequence encodes CASSLRDREFPLHF.

The genes are TRBV12-3 or TRBV12-4 and TRBJ1-5; tentatively, D is TRBD1 (6 bases). The CDR3 sequence is 16 residues long. V gave up 3 bases and J gave up 6 bases, with 18 bases separating them. The CDR3 is CASSLALGGASQPQHF. The CDR3, as DNA: TGTGCCAGCAGTTTGGCCCTCGGGGGCGCGTCTCAGCCCCAGCATTTT.

V usage is TRBV20-1 and J usage is TRBJ2-2; a weak D match, TRBD1 (6 bases). Germline V gene data show CDR1 as DFQATT and CDR2 as SNEGSKA (reference sequence). This CDR3 region has 15 residues. V was pared by 1 base and J by 2 bases, with 11 bases between. The CDR3 DNA is TGCAGTGCTAGAGTAAGGACAGTTAACACCGGGGAGCTGTTTTTT. The encoded protein is CSARVRTVNTGELFF.

The V call is TRBV5-1, the J call TRBJ1-6; possible D gene TRBD1, 5 bases. V shed 4 bases and J shed 6 bases, with 17 bases lying between them. The CDR3 consists of 16 residues. Germline loops: CDR1 SGHRS, CDR2 YFSETQ. The CDR3 coding sequence is TGCGCCAGCAGCCTCCGGGTTGGGGGAAGTAATTCACCCCTCCACTTT. Its translation is CASSLRVGGSNSPLHF. Drawing the rest from reference TRBV5-1 and TRBJ1-6, the complete variable domain is KAGVTQTPRYLIKTRGQQVTLSCSPISGHRSVSWYQQTPGQGLQFLFEYFSETQRNKGNFPGRFSGRQFSNSRSEMNVSTLELGDSALYLCASSLRVGGSNSPLHFGNGTRLTVT.

The count of this clonotype is one. V is TRBV7-9 and J is TRBJ2-7, with a weak D call TRBD1 (6 bases). CDR1 and CDR2 (germline): SEHNR, FQNEAQ (reference sequence). CDR3 length equals 13 residues. The V and J ends lost 1 base and 6 bases respectively, with 10 bases between them. The CDR3 nucleotides read TGTGCCAGCAGCTTAGGTGGGACAAGCGAGCAGTACTTC. Translated, it gives CASSLGGTSEQYF.

J is TRBJ2-1 and V is TRBV20-1; D not certain. The CDR3 sequence is 15 residues long. With 3 bases removed from V and 0 bases from J, the gap between germline ends came to 12 bases. Germline-derived CDR1 and CDR2 are DFQATT and SNEGSKA (reference sequence). CDR3 DNA: TGCAGTGCTAGGGGTCAGCACGGCTCCTACAATGAGCAGTTCTTC. Its translation: CSARGQHGSYNEQFF.

The rearrangement joins TRBV18 to TRBJ2-7, with D possibly TRBD1 on 5 matching bases. This CDR3 spans 16 amino acids. V gave up 3 bases and J gave up 5 bases, with 20 bases separating them. Germline V gene sequence: CDR1 KGHSH, CDR2 LQKENI. CDR3 sequence (DNA): TGTGCCAGCTCACCGCTCCAAGTCCAGGGCTACAACGAGCAGTACTTC. Translation gives CASSPLQVQGYNEQYF.

The chain uses TRBV5-1 and TRBJ1-1, with D maybe TRBD1 (5 bases). CDR1 and CDR2 (germline): SGHRS, YFSETQ. The CDR3 has 21 amino acids. With 0 bases removed from V and 2 bases from J, the gap between germline ends came to 29 bases. Here the CDR3 reads CASSLEGGRQWPSEKNTEAFF. The CDR3 bases are TGCGCCAGCAGCTTGGAAGGCGGTAGACAGTGGCCCAGCGAGAAAAACACTGAAGCTTTCTTT. The whole variable domain, remainder taken from reference TRBV5-1 and TRBJ1-1, is KAGVTQTPRYLIKTRGQQVTLSCSPISGHRSVSWYQQTPGQGLQFLFEYFSETQRNKGNFPGRFSGRQFSNSRSEMNVSTLELGDSALYLCASSLEGGRQWPSEKNTEAFFGQGTRLTVV.

This chain joins TRBV20-1 and TRBJ2-5, with D possibly matching TRBD2 (6 bases). Germline CDR1 DFQATT, CDR2 SNEGSKA (reference sequence). CDR3 size: 15 residues. V lost 7 bases and J 4 bases, leaving 22 bases between the germline ends. The CDR3 loop reads CSEEGTRTARETQYF. CDR3 coding DNA: TGCAGTGAGGAGGGAACTAGGACCGCCCGAGAGACCCAGTACTTC.

This clonotype was recorded only once. The CDR3 DNA sequence: TGTGCCAGCAGCCCCACTAGCGGGTTCTACAATGAGCAGTTCTTC. This encodes CASSPTSGFYNEQFF. The chain combines TRBV5-4 with TRBJ2-1; TRBD2 aligns across 9 bases. Germline V gives CDR1 SGHNT, CDR2 YYREEE (reference sequence). There are 15 residues in the CDR3. The V and J ends lost 4 bases and 3 bases, in that order; junction bases with no gene match: 5.

This clonotype has a single count. V and J are TRBV4-3 and TRBJ2-3; D call uncertain. Germline loops: CDR1 LGHNA, CDR2 YSLEER. The CDR3 covers 13 residues. Trimming shortened V by 4 bases and J by 2 bases, and 7 bases separated the two germline ends. The CDR3 DNA reads as TGCGCCAGCAGCCCAAGATTCACAGATACGCAGTATTTT. It encodes CASSPRFTDTQYF.

The genes are TRBV29-1 and TRBJ1-1; D remains unclear. V was shortened by 7 bases and J by 1 base, with 10 bases between the two germline ends. Germline V gene lookup returns CDR1 SQVTM and CDR2 ANQGSEA. The CDR3 is 12 amino acids. The CDR3 nucleotides are TGCAGCGCAACCTCTTCGAACACTGAAGCTTTCTTT. Protein sequence: CSATSSNTEAFF.

The genes are TRBV18 and TRBJ1-5; D is undetermined. The CDR3 is 13 amino acids. Germline V gene sequence: CDR1 KGHSH, CDR2 LQKENI. With 1 base removed from V and 8 bases from J, the gap between germline ends came to 9 bases. The CDR3 is CASSPQNGKPQHF. The CDR3, as DNA: TGTGCCAGCTCACCACAGAATGGGAAGCCCCAGCATTTT.

The chain recombines TRBV5-6 with TRBJ2-7; 11 nucleotides align to TRBD1. The germline gives CDR1 SGHDT, CDR2 YYEEEE. CDR3 size: 14 residues. Trimming cost V 5 bases and J 7 bases; bases outside gene matches: 8. This CDR3 reads CASRTDRGLGEQYF. The DNA of the CDR3 is TGTGCCAGCAGGACGGACAGGGGGCTGGGGGAGCAGTACTTC. The whole variable domain, filled in from reference TRBV5-6 and TRBJ2-7, reads DAGVTQSPTHLIKTRGQQVTLRCSPKSGHDTVSWYQQALGQGPQFIFQYYEEEERQRGNFPDRFSGHQFPNYSSELNVNALLLGDSALYLCASRTDRGLGEQYFGPGTRLTVT.

The chain links TRBV20-1 to TRBJ2-1; TRBD2 aligns across 8 bases. The CDR3 has 15 residues. Germline assignment: CDR1 DFQATT and CDR2 SNEGSKA (reference sequence). V lost 1 base to trimming and J lost 5 bases; unmatched junction nucleotides: 7. CDR3 DNA: TGCAGTGCTAGAGTCGGGGCGGGGGGTAACAATGAGCAGTTCTTC. Its protein is CSARVGAGGNNEQFF.

The V gene is TRBV29-1, the J gene TRBJ2-7; D remains unclear. Looked up from germline, CDR1 is SQVTM and CDR2 is ANQGSEA. The CDR3 extends over 11 amino acids. Trimming removed 1 base from V and 4 bases from J, with 5 bases in between. CDR3 amino acids: CSVEAAYEQYF. The CDR3 DNA follows: TGCAGCGTTGAAGCGGCTTACGAGCAGTACTTC.

The chain joins TRBV20-1 to TRBJ2-7; D remains ambiguous. Between the trimmed V and J ends, which lost 6 bases and 0 bases, there was a span of 9 bases. CDR3 length: 12 amino acids. Germline values: CDR1 DFQATT, CDR2 SNEGSKA (reference sequence). In DNA, the CDR3 is TGCAGTGCGCGACTGGACTCCTACGAGCAGTACTTC. This codes for CSARLDSYEQYF.

V gene TRBV27 combines with J gene TRBJ2-5, with 13 positions matching TRBD2. Germline V gene lookup returns CDR1 MNHEY and CDR2 SMNVEV (reference sequence). The CDR3 consists of 14 residues. V lost 5 bases, J lost 4 bases, and 1 base stayed unmatched. CDR3 DNA: TGTGCCAGCAGTCGACTAGCGGGAGGAGAGACCCAGTACTTC. Amino acids: CASSRLAGGETQYF.

V is TRBV12-5 and J is TRBJ2-1; 11 bases match TRBD2. Looked up from germline, CDR1 is LGHNT and CDR2 is FRNRAP. V gave up 4 bases and J gave up 8 bases; unmatched junction bases: 13. This CDR3 comprises 17 residues. The DNA for the CDR3 is TGTGCTAGTGGTTCGGTGGGTAGCGGGAGGGCCTATCATGAGCAGTTCTTC. This encodes CASGSVGSGRAYHEQFF.

The rearrangement links TRBV28 to TRBJ2-1; tentative D call: TRBD1 (6 bases). This CDR3 is built from 16 residues. Trimming took 3 bases from V and 0 from J, leaving 12 bases between them. Germline CDR1 and CDR2: MDHEN and SYDVKM. As DNA, the CDR3 is TGTGCCAGCAGTTTCAGGGGACACAGCTCCTACAATGAGCAGTTCTTC. Amino acids: CASSFRGHSSYNEQFF. The complete variable domain, with remaining parts taken from reference TRBV28 and TRBJ2-1, reads DVKVTQSSRYLVKRTGEKVFLECVQDMDHENMFWYRQDPGLGLRLIYFSYDVKMKEKGDIPEGYSVSREKKERFSLILESASTNQTSMYLCASSFRGHSSYNEQFFGPGTRLTVL.

The chain uses TRBV5-4 and TRBJ1-1, with 8 bases that match TRBD1. Germline CDR1 reads SGHNT; CDR2 reads YYREEE (reference sequence). CDR3 size: 14 residues. Trimming cost V 5 bases and J 1 base; bases outside gene matches: 4. CDR3 amino acids: CASSFDRGNTEAFF. CDR3 sequence (DNA): TGTGCCAGCAGTTTCGACAGGGGGAACACTGAAGCTTTCTTT.

The genes are TRBV30 and TRBJ2-7, with TRBD2 as a possible D gene (7 bases). The germline gives CDR1 GTSNPN, CDR2 SVGIG (reference sequence). The CDR3 runs 14 residues. V was trimmed by 6 bases and J by 5 bases, leaving 20 bases between them. CDR3: CACRGFRGANEQYF. CDR3 DNA: TGTGCCTGCCGAGGCTTCCGGGGGGCGAACGAGCAGTACTTC.

The chain is built from TRBV4-2 and TRBJ2-5, with TRBD2 matching over 10 bases. Trimming cost V 0 bases and J 7 bases; bases outside gene matches: 5. The CDR3 is 15 amino acids. CDR1 is LGHNA and CDR2 is YNFKEQ in the germline V gene. The CDR3 coding sequence is TGTGCCAGCAGCCAAGAACTAGCGGGGTTAGGGACCCAGTACTTC. Protein product: CASSQELAGLGTQYF.

The V gene is TRBV20-1, the J gene TRBJ2-1, with 8 nucleotides matching TRBD2. The CDR3 has 13 amino acids. After removal of 5 bases from V and 7 bases from J, the junction contained 7 bases not matched to a gene. Germline V gene data show CDR1 as DFQATT and CDR2 as SNEGSKA (reference sequence). The CDR3 nucleotides are TGCAGTGCTCCGGGACCGGGGGGGAATGAGCAGTTCTTC. Protein product: CSAPGPGGNEQFF.